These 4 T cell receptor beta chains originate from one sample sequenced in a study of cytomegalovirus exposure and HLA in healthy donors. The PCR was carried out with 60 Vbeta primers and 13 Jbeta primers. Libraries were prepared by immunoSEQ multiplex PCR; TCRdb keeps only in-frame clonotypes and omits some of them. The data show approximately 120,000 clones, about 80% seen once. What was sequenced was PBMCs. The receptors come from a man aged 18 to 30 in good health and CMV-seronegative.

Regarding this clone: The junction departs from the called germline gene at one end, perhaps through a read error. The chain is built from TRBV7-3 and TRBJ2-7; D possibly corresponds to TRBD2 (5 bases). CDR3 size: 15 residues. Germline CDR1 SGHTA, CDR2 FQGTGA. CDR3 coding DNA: TGTGCCAGCAGCTTAGGTGCAGGAGGCTCCCACGAGCAGTACTTC. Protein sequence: CASSLGAGGSHEQYF.

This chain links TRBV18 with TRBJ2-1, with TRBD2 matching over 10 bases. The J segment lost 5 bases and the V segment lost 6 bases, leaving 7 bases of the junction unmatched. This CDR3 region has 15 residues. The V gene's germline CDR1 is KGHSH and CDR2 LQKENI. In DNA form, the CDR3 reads TGTGCCAGCTCTCGCTCCAGCGGGGGGGACAATGAGCAGTTCTTC. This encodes CASSRSSGGDNEQFF.

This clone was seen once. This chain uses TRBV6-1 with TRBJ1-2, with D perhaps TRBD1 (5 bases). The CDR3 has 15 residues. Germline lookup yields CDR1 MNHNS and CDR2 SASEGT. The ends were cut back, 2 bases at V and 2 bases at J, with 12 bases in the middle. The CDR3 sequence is CASSESQGRNYGYTF. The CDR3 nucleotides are TGTGCCAGCAGTGAATCCCAGGGTAGGAACTATGGCTACACCTTC.

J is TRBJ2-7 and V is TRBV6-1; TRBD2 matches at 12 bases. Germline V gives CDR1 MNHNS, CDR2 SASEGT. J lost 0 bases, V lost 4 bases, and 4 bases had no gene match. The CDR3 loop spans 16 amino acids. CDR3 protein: CASSATSGGSSYEQYF. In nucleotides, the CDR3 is TGTGCCAGCAGTGCCACTAGCGGGGGGAGCTCCTACGAGCAGTACTTC.